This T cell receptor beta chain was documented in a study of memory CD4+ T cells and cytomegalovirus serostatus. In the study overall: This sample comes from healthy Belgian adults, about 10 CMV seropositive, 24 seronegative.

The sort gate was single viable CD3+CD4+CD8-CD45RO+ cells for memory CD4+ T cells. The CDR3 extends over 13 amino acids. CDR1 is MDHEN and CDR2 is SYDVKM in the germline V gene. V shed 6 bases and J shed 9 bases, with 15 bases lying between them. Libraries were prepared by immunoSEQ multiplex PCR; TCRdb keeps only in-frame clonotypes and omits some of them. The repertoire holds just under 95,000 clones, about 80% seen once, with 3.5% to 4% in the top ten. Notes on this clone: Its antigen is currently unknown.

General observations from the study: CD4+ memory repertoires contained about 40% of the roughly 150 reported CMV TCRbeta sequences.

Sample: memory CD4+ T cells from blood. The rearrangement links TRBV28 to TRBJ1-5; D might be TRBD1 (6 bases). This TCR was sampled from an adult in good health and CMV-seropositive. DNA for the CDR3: TGTGCCAGCAGCCCGGACAGAAAGTCGCCCCAGCATTTT. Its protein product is CASSPDRKSPQHF.